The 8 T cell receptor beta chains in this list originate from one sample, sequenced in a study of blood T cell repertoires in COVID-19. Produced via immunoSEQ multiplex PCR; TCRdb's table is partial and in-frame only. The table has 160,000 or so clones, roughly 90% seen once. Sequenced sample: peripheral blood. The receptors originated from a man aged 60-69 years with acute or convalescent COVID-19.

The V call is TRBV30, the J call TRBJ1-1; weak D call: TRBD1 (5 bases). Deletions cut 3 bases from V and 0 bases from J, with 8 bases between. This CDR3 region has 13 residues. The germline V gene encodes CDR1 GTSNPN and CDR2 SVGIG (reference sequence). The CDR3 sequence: CAWRTVMNTEAFF. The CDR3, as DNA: TGTGCCTGGAGGACAGTTATGAACACTGAAGCTTTCTTT.

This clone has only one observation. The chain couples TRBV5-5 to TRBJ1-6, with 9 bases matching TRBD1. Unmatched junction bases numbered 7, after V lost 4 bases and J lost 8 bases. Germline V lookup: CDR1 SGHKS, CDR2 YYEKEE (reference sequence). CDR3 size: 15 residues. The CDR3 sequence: CASSLRTGADSPLHF. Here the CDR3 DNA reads TGTGCCAGCAGCCTGAGGACAGGGGCTGATTCACCCCTCCACTTT. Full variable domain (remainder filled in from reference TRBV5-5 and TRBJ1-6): DAGVTQSPTHLIKTRGQQVTLRCSPISGHKSVSWYQQVLGQGPQFIFQYYEKEERGRGNFPDRFSARQFPNYSSELNVNALLLGDSALYLCASSLRTGADSPLHFGNGTRLTVT.

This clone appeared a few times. CDR3 in amino acids: CASSSGTGNQPQHF. The CDR3 coding sequence is TGTGCCAGCAGCTCTGGGACAGGGAATCAGCCCCAGCATTTT. The chain joins TRBV5-6 to TRBJ1-5, with 9 bases aligning to TRBD1. Germline lookup yields CDR1 SGHDT and CDR2 YYEEEE. V gave up 3 bases and J gave up 4 bases; unmatched junction bases: 2. The CDR3 is 14 residues long.

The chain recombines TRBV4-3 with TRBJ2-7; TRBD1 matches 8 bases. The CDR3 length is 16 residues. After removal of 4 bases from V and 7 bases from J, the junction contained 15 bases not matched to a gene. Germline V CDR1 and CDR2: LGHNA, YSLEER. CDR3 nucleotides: TGCGCCAGCAGCCCCGGACAGGGCCAGGGGTGGGGAGAGCAGTACTTC. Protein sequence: CASSPGQGQGWGEQYF.

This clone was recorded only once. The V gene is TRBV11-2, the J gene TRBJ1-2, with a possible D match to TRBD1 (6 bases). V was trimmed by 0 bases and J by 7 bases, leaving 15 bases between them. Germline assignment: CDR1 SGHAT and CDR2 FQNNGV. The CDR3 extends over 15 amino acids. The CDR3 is CASSLDPGRGFGYTF. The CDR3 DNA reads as TGTGCCAGCAGCTTAGATCCGGGCAGGGGATTTGGCTACACCTTC.

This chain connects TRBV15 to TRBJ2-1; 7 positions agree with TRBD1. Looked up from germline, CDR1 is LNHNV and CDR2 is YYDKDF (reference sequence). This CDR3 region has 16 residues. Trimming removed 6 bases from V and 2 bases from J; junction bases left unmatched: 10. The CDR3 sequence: CATSPPGDRPYNEQFF. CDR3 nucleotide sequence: TGTGCCACCAGTCCTCCCGGGGACAGACCCTACAATGAGCAGTTCTTC.

The CDR3 nucleotides read TGCGCCAGCAGCATCGGGACAGGGGGCTCTGGAAACACCATATATTTT. This gives the protein CASSIGTGGSGNTIYF. The rearrangement links TRBV5-1 to TRBJ1-3, with 11 bases fitting TRBD1. V lost 4 bases to trimming and J lost 0 bases; unmatched junction nucleotides: 3. The CDR3 is made up of 16 amino acids. The germline V gene encodes CDR1 SGHRS and CDR2 YFSETQ. Full variable domain (outside the CDR3, taken from reference TRBV5-1 and TRBJ1-3): KAGVTQTPRYLIKTRGQQVTLSCSPISGHRSVSWYQQTPGQGLQFLFEYFSETQRNKGNFPGRFSGRQFSNSRSEMNVSTLELGDSALYLCASSIGTGGSGNTIYFGEGSWLTVV.

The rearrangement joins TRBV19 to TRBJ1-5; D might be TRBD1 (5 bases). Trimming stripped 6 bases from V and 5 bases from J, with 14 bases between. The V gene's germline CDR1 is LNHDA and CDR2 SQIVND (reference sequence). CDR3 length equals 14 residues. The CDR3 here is CASRSGRQDQPQHF. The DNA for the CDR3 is TGTGCCAGTAGGTCAGGGCGTCAGGATCAGCCCCAGCATTTT.